These 25 T cell receptor beta chains were all obtained from the same sample, sequenced in a study of technical replicates of blood from a few donors (dated by TCRdb to 2016 to 2017). The method behind the library was the immunoSEQ multiplex PCR assay. TCRdb limited this immuneACCESS table to in-frame rearrangements with V and J called. A share of clones is missing; checked studies link under half to unresolved V genes, and the rest is unexplained. This sample lists about 93,000 clones; 95% were detected once. The biggest ten clones account for about 0.25% of the sample. Input material: T cells isolated from PBMCs. The receptors here all came from a human donor in good health.

This chain connects TRBV25-1 to TRBJ2-1, with 12 nucleotides matching TRBD2. Germline CDR1 and CDR2: MGHDK and SYGVNS. The CDR3 has 15 residues. After removal of 2 bases from V and 9 bases from J, the junction contained 5 bases not matched to a gene. This CDR3 is CASSEPSGRATEQFF. CDR3 in DNA: TGTGCCAGCAGTGAACCTAGCGGGAGGGCAACTGAGCAGTTCTTC.

V usage is TRBV5-6 and J usage is TRBJ2-7, with TRBD1 matching 7 bases. The V gene's germline CDR1 is SGHDT and CDR2 YYEEEE. The CDR3 loop spans 14 amino acids. The J segment lost 0 bases and the V segment lost 4 bases, leaving 4 bases of the junction unmatched. CDR3 protein: CASSPTGSSYEQYF. DNA for the CDR3: TGTGCCAGCAGCCCGACAGGGAGCTCCTACGAGCAGTACTTC.

The chain combines TRBV2 with TRBJ1-2, with a possible D match to TRBD1 (5 bases). This CDR3 spans 14 amino acids. In germline, CDR1 is SNHLY, CDR2 FYNNEI. V lost 6 bases to trimming and J lost 8 bases, with 19 bases between them. CDR3 residues: CASRVTLAGQGYTF. Here the CDR3 DNA reads TGTGCCAGCAGGGTGACCCTCGCGGGGCAAGGCTACACCTTC.

The chain links TRBV29-1 to TRBJ1-1, with D unclear. With 3 bases removed from V and 4 bases from J, the gap between germline ends came to 12 bases. The CDR3 consists of 13 residues. Looked up from germline, CDR1 is SQVTM and CDR2 is ANQGSEA. CDR3: CSVDGWGGTEAFF. CDR3 bases: TGCAGCGTTGATGGTTGGGGAGGCACTGAAGCTTTCTTT.

The chain links TRBV29-1 to TRBJ1-3; 9 bases map to TRBD1. There are 13 residues in the CDR3. CDR1 and CDR2 from the germline V gene are SQVTM and ANQGSEA. V lost 6 bases to trimming and J lost 1 base; unmatched junction nucleotides: 1. Here the CDR3 reads CSVGTGSGNTIYF. The CDR3 bases are TGCAGCGTCGGGACAGGGTCTGGAAACACCATATATTTT.

The genes are TRBV18 and TRBJ2-2; 8 nucleotides agree with TRBD1. CDR3 length: 15 residues. Germline CDR1 KGHSH, CDR2 LQKENI. The trim removed 2 bases at V and 6 bases at J, leaving 5 bases unmatched. Here the CDR3 DNA reads TGTGCCAGCTCACCAACAGGGGGAAAGTCCGGGGAGCTGTTTTTT. Amino acid sequence: CASSPTGGKSGELFF.

CDR3 residues: CASSLVVAGADGYTF. CDR3 in DNA: TGTGCCAGCAGCTTAGTCGTTGCGGGCGCGGATGGCTACACCTTC. The J gene is TRBJ1-2, the V gene TRBV7-9; D is uncertain. This CDR3 comprises 15 residues. The ends were cut back, 1 base at V and 6 bases at J, with 15 bases in the middle. From germline, CDR1 is SEHNR and CDR2 FQNEAQ (reference sequence). The full variable domain, completed using reference TRBV7-9 and TRBJ1-2, is DTGVSQNPRHKITKRGQNVTFRCDPISEHNRLYWYRQTLGQGPEFLTYFQNEAQLEKSRLLSDRFSAERPKGSFSTLEIQRTEQGDSAMYLCASSLVVAGADGYTFGSGTRLTVV.

The J gene is TRBJ2-1, the V gene TRBV5-6; 8 bases map to TRBD2. The CDR3 is made up of 14 amino acids. The trim removed 5 bases at V and 7 bases at J, leaving 8 bases unmatched. Germline loops: CDR1 SGHDT, CDR2 YYEEEE. The CDR3 sequence: CASRREGPNNEQFF. The CDR3 DNA reads as TGTGCCAGCAGACGGGAGGGTCCGAATAATGAGCAGTTCTTC.

This chain links TRBV2 with TRBJ2-2; TRBD1 matches 9 bases. CDR1 and CDR2 from the germline V gene are SNHLY and FYNNEI. Germline trimming cut 7 bases from V and 7 bases from J; bases unmatched to any gene: 10. The CDR3 runs 15 residues. The CDR3 coding sequence is TGTGCCAGCATCCCAACGACAGGGGGGATCGGGGAGCTGTTTTTT. Protein product: CASIPTTGGIGELFF.

J is TRBJ2-3 and V is TRBV7-9, with a possible D match to TRBD2 (5 bases). Looked up from germline, CDR1 is SEHNR and CDR2 is FQNEAQ (reference sequence). V was trimmed by 4 bases and J by 3 bases, leaving 11 bases between them. This CDR3 spans 14 amino acids. The CDR3 nucleotides read TGTGCCAGCAGCTCGGGAAGGTGGACAGATACGCAGTATTTT. Protein: CASSSGRWTDTQYF. The entire variable domain, with the rest obtained from reference TRBV7-9 and TRBJ2-3, is as follows: DTGVSQNPRHKITKRGQNVTFRCDPISEHNRLYWYRQTLGQGPEFLTYFQNEAQLEKSRLLSDRFSAERPKGSFSTLEIQRTEQGDSAMYLCASSSGRWTDTQYFGPGTRLTVL.

The chain carries TRBV9 and TRBJ2-7; TRBD2 matches 10 bases. Germline CDR1 is SGDLS and CDR2 is YYNGEE. This CDR3 region has 14 residues. V shed 3 bases, J shed 2 bases, and the junction held 2 bases outside the gene matches. The CDR3 DNA reads as TGTGCCAGCAGCGCCCTAGCGGGGGCCTACGAGCAGTACTTC. It codes for CASSALAGAYEQYF. Full variable domain (remainder filled in from reference TRBV9 and TRBJ2-7): DSGVTQTPKHLITATGQRVTLRCSPRSGDLSVYWYQQSLDQGLQFLIQYYNGEERAKGNILERFSAQQFPDLHSELNLSSLELGDSALYFCASSALAGAYEQYFGPGTRLTVT.

V gene TRBV13 combines with J gene TRBJ1-4, with no clear D. Per the germline V gene, CDR1 is PRHDT and CDR2 is FYEKMQ (reference sequence). The CDR3 covers 14 residues. V was clipped by 3 bases and J by 9 bases, with 14 bases between them. CDR3 nucleotides: TGTGCCAGCAGCTTGGCGGGAGAGGTCAAAAAACTGTTTTTT. This translates into CASSLAGEVKKLFF.

The chain recombines TRBV7-2 with TRBJ2-7; no reliable D call. The CDR3 has 15 amino acids. Germline V gene lookup returns CDR1 SGHTA and CDR2 FQGNSA. V was trimmed by 5 bases and J by 0 bases, leaving 14 bases between them. CDR3 nucleotide sequence: TGTGCCAGCAGCGCGGATGGTTATACCTCCTACGAGCAGTACTTC. Protein product: CASSADGYTSYEQYF.

The chain links TRBV10-1 to TRBJ1-4; the match to TRBD1 covers 10 bases. The germline V gene has CDR1 WNHNN and CDR2 SYGVQD (reference sequence). V shed 6 bases and J 7 bases; nucleotides not matched to a gene: 5. There are 14 residues in the CDR3. CDR3 coding DNA: TGCGCCAGCAGGCCCGGGACAGGGGCTGAAAAACTGTTTTTT. Protein product: CASRPGTGAEKLFF.

The chain couples TRBV5-1 to TRBJ1-4, with 9 bases aligning to TRBD1. Looked up from germline, CDR1 is SGHRS and CDR2 is YFSETQ. The CDR3 has 16 amino acids. V dropped 0 bases and J dropped 8; count of bases not matched to a gene: 8. DNA for the CDR3: TGCGCCAGCAGCTTGGATGGGACAGGGTCTATGGAAAAACTGTTTTTT. Protein: CASSLDGTGSMEKLFF.

The genes are TRBV2 and TRBJ1-2; D may be TRBD1 (5 bases). V was trimmed by 4 bases and J by 2 bases, leaving 14 bases between them. CDR3 length: 15 amino acids. CDR1 is SNHLY and CDR2 is FYNNEI in the germline V gene. In nucleotides, the CDR3 is TGTGCCAGCAGTGGGCCGGACACCATAAACTATGGCTACACCTTC. It specifies CASSGPDTINYGYTF.

The chain carries TRBV27 and TRBJ1-1; 8 positions match TRBD1. V dropped 8 bases and J dropped 2; count of bases not matched to a gene: 7. The CDR3 spans 14 residues. Germline CDR1 and CDR2: MNHEY and SMNVEV (reference sequence). DNA of the CDR3: TGTGCCAGCTCCAGGGGGCGAGGCAACACTGAAGCTTTCTTT. Translated: CASSRGRGNTEAFF.

The chain's CDR3 is CATGQSSTDTQYF. CDR3 nucleotide sequence: TGTGCCACTGGACAGAGTAGCACAGATACGCAGTATTTT. The chain is built from TRBV2 and TRBJ2-3, with D possibly TRBD1 on 6 matching bases. The germline V gene has CDR1 SNHLY and CDR2 FYNNEI. V lost 10 bases to trimming and J lost 0 bases, with 11 bases between them. CDR3 length: 13 amino acids. Looking up the rest from reference TRBV2 and TRBJ2-3 gives the full variable domain: EPEVTQTPSHQVTQMGQEVILRCVPISNHLYFYWYRQILGQKVEFLVSFYNNEISEKSEIFDDQFSVERPDGSNFTLKIRSTKLEDSAMYFCATGQSSTDTQYFGPGTRLTVL.

The chain joins TRBV7-9 to TRBJ2-7; 9 bases fit TRBD1. Losses at the gene ends were 4 bases for V and 3 bases for J; bases not matched to a gene: 7. Germline-derived CDR1 and CDR2 are SEHNR and FQNEAQ (reference sequence). The CDR3 is made up of 15 amino acids. The CDR3 region has the DNA TGTGCCAGCAGCTCAGCCCCGGGACAGGGCTACGAGCAGTACTTC. Its protein product is CASSSAPGQGYEQYF.

The chain recombines TRBV10-3 with TRBJ2-3; 11 positions match TRBD2. The germline V gene encodes CDR1 ENHRY and CDR2 SYGVKD. V dropped 8 bases and J dropped 0; count of bases not matched to a gene: 10. The CDR3 spans 17 residues. DNA for the CDR3: TGTGCCATCGGGAAGGCTAGCGGGAGGCGGAGCACAGATACGCAGTATTTT. This codes for CAIGKASGRRSTDTQYF.

The chain is built from TRBV18 and TRBJ1-1; D remains unclear. Trimming left V 3 bases short and J 0 bases short, with 14 bases between. CDR1 is KGHSH and CDR2 is LQKENI in the germline V gene. The CDR3 is made up of 16 amino acids. In DNA form, the CDR3 reads TGTGCCAGCTCACCGGTCTTGGAGGGAATGAACACTGAAGCTTTCTTT. This translates into CASSPVLEGMNTEAFF.

V usage is TRBV2 and J usage is TRBJ2-7; 7 bases line up with TRBD2. The ends lost 6 bases at V and 0 bases at J; junction bases unmatched: 5. This CDR3 spans 14 amino acids. In germline, CDR1 is SNHLY, CDR2 FYNNEI. CDR3 DNA: TGTGCCAGCAGGAAAGGCGGGAGCTCCTACGAGCAGTACTTC. It encodes CASRKGGSSYEQYF.

This chain connects TRBV30 to TRBJ2-5; TRBD1 matches at 7 bases. After removal of 3 bases from V and 4 bases from J, the junction contained 5 bases not matched to a gene. The germline V gene has CDR1 GTSNPN and CDR2 SVGIG (reference sequence). The CDR3 loop spans 13 amino acids. The CDR3 spells CAWSHRQGETQYF. The CDR3 nucleotides read TGTGCCTGGAGCCATAGACAGGGAGAGACCCAGTACTTC.

The chain is built from TRBV5-1 and TRBJ2-7, with a possible D match to TRBD2 (5 bases). The length of the CDR3 is 12 residues. Trimming pared 4 bases from V and 2 bases from J, leaving 7 bases between. The germline V gene encodes CDR1 SGHRS and CDR2 YFSETQ. The CDR3 is CASSSGTYEQYF. CDR3 nucleotides: TGCGCCAGCAGCAGCGGAACCTACGAGCAGTACTTC.

CDR3 coding DNA: TGTGCCAGTAGCGGAACAGGGGGCCTTAATCAGCCCCAGCATTTT. It is translated as CASSGTGGLNQPQHF. The chain employs TRBV19 and TRBJ1-5; 9 nucleotides align to TRBD1. From germline, CDR1 is LNHDA and CDR2 SQIVND (reference sequence). V dropped 6 bases and J dropped 4; count of bases not matched to a gene: 7. CDR3 length: 15 amino acids.